These T cell receptor beta chains were read from a single sample in a study of B cell selection in AIRE deficiency. Using immunoSEQ multiplex PCR, the repertoire was profiled, and TCRdb retains in-frame clones only, with some absent. The table includes about 15,000 clones, 85% to 95% detected once. The sample was Tregs sorted from PBMCs. The source of these receptors is a human donor with AIRE deficiency. CDR3s include the opening cysteine and the closing phenylalanine or tryptophan. The D gene is left open where the match is weak. Clone size is not always given. Where it is, it says once, few, many or a class for expanded clones.

clone_size | j_call | d_call | v_call | cdr3_nt | cdr3_aa
. | TRBJ2-3 | TRBD2 | TRBV7-2 | TGTGCCAGCAGCCTTAAGCGGGGGAGCACAGATACGCAGTATTTT | CASSLKRGSTDTQYF
once | TRBJ2-7 | . | TRBV6-1 | TGTGCCAGCAGTGATGGGCAGGGTAGCTCCTACGAGCAGTACTTC | CASSDGQGSSYEQYF
. | TRBJ1-3 | . | TRBV19 | TGTGCCAGTAGCTCGACAACTGGAAACACCATATATTTT | CASSSTTGNTIYF
. | TRBJ2-5 | TRBD1 | TRBV7-7 | TGTGCCAGCAGCCCGACAGGGGGCTTCCAAGAGACCCAGTACTTC | CASSPTGGFQETQYF
once | TRBJ2-7 | TRBD2 | TRBV6-6 | TGTGCCAGCAGCCTATTTAGCGGGAGAGGTGAGCAGTACTTC | CASSLFSGRGEQYF
. | TRBJ2-7 | TRBD2 | TRBV5-4 | TGTGCCAGCAGCTTGTCACGCGGCGGGAGGGTCGGGTACGAGCAGTACTTC | CASSLSRGGRVGYEQYF
once | TRBJ1-5 | . | TRBV7-2 | TGTGCCAGCAGCTTATCAGTCTACCAGCCCCAGCATTTT | CASSLSVYQPQHF
. | TRBJ2-4 | TRBD1 | TRBV7-9 | TGTGCCAGCAGCTTAGGGGACAGGGTGTGGAACATTCAGTACTTC | CASSLGDRVWNIQYF
. | TRBJ1-3 | TRBD1 | TRBV7-9 | TGTGCCAGCAGCCTAAACAGGGGGTTCGGAAACACCATATATTTT | CASSLNRGFGNTIYF
. | TRBJ2-3 | TRBD1 | TRBV29-1 | TGCAGCGTCCTGACAGGGGAAGGCACAGATACGCAGTATTTT | CSVLTGEGTDTQYF
. | TRBJ2-3 | . | TRBV29-1 | TGCAGCGTTGGCAGGTCAGGGGATACGCAGTATTTT | CSVGRSGDTQYF
. | TRBJ2-7 | TRBD1 | TRBV7-2 | TGTGCCAGCAGGGGACAGGGAGAGTCCTACGAGCAGTACTTC | CASRGQGESYEQYF
few | TRBJ1-2 | . | TRBV27 | TGTGCCAGCAGTTTACGGGCAGGGCCGATAAACTATGGCTACACCTTC | CASSLRAGPINYGYTF
once | TRBJ2-7 | TRBD1 | TRBV7-2 | TGTGCCAGCAGCTTGGGACAGGGCGCCTACGAGCAGTACTTC | CASSLGQGAYEQYF
. | TRBJ2-3 | . | TRBV11-3 | TGTGCCAGCAGCCGCGGGACAGATACGCAGTATTTT | CASSRGTDTQYF
. | TRBJ2-5 | TRBD2 | TRBV7-6 | TGTGCCAGCAGCTTGGGACTAAAAGAGACCCAGTACTTC | CASSLGLKETQYF
. | TRBJ1-1 | . | TRBV5-1 | TGCGCCAGCAACCGGGACGGCATCATGAACACTGAAGCTTTCTTT | CASNRDGIMNTEAFF
. | TRBJ1-5 | . | TRBV28 | TGTGCCAGCAGTTTATTAAGGGACATCAATCAGCCCCAGCATTTT | CASSLLRDINQPQHF
. | TRBJ1-3 | TRBD1 | TRBV19 | TGTGCCAGTAGTTACGGGACAGACAAAGGAAACACCATATATTTT | CASSYGTDKGNTIYF
. | TRBJ2-1 | TRBD2 | TRBV19 | TGTGCCACCTCAATCCGCGGCGGACTAGCGGGAGGTGTTAATGAGCAGTTCTTC | CATSIRGGLAGGVNEQFF
few | TRBJ2-3 | . | TRBV5-4 | TGTGCCAGCAGCTTGGGGGGTCAGGGGAAAGATACGCAGTATTTT | CASSLGGQGKDTQYF
. | TRBJ1-1 | . | TRBV7-3 | TGTGCCAGCAGCCCCGGGACCCTGAACACTGAAGCTTTCTTT | CASSPGTLNTEAFF
. | TRBJ2-1 | . | TRBV27 | TGTGCCAGCATAGGACTCGCCTACAATGAGCAGTTCTTC | CASIGLAYNEQFF
few | TRBJ1-2 | TRBD1 | TRBV25-1 | TGTGCCAGCAGTGACGTTGGGACAGCTAACTATGGCTACACCTTC | CASSDVGTANYGYTF
. | TRBJ1-1 | . | TRBV10-3 | TGTGCCACCACCGAGGGCTGGACTGAAGCTTTCTTT | CATTEGWTEAFF
. | TRBJ1-2 | . | TRBV5-6 | TGTGCCAGCAGCTTCGAGCAGTTATATGGCTACACCTTC | CASSFEQLYGYTF
. | TRBJ1-1 | TRBD1 | TRBV7-2 | TGTGCCAGCAGCTTAGGATTACAGGGGTGGTTGACTTTCTTT | CASSLGLQGWLTFF
. | TRBJ2-7 | . | TRBV2 | TGTGCCAGCAGCCCAGGCCCTGGGGTTTCCGAGCAGTACTTC | CASSPGPGVSEQYF
. | TRBJ1-2 | . | TRBV27 | TGTGCCAGCAGTTTTCGGGGGCGTAAAGGCTACACCTTC | CASSFRGRKGYTF
. | TRBJ2-5 | . | TRBV21-1 | TGTGCCAGCAGCAAAACCATCTTGATCCGGGACAGGGTCAGGTTGAAGACCCAGTACTTC | CASSKTILIRDRVRLKTQYF